This T cell receptor (beta chain) was sequenced during a study of Ad26.COV2.S vaccination and SARS-CoV-2 variants. Study-level results: People given the vaccine had a wider spike-specific TCR breadth than placebo recipients did. The TCR breadth and depth analyses may have understated or missed part of the total T cell responses.

V dropped 2 bases and J dropped 0 bases, with 11 bases sitting between them. CDR1 SGHKS and CDR2 YYEKEE come from the germline V gene (reference sequence). The CDR3 spans 15 residues. Some clones are missing from TCRdb's copy, which holds only in-frame ones; the method was immunoSEQ multiplex PCR. The table shows about 350,000 clones, with under 95% occurring only once. To note about this clone: Its antigen is unknown.

The sample was peripheral blood, taken after recovery from COVID-19. This TCR came from a human donor who had recovered from COVID-19. This chain joins TRBV5-5 and TRBJ1-1; unclear D gene. The CDR3: CASSLTRLMNTEAFF. In DNA, the CDR3 is TGTGCCAGCAGCTTAACGCGCCTAATGAACACTGAAGCTTTCTTT.